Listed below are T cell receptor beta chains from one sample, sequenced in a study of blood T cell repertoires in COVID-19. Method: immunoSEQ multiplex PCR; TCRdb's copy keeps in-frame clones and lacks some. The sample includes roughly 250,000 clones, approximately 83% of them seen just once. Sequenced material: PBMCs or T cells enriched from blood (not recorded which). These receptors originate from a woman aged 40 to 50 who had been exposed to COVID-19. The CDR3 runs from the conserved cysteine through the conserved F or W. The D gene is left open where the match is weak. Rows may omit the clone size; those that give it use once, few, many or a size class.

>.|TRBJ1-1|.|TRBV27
TGTGCCAGCAGTTCGAAGGGGACTGAAGCTTTCTTT
CASSSKGTEAFF
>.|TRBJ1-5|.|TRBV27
TGTGCCAGCAGGCCTGGGGCCCGGCAGCCCCAGCATTTT
CASRPGARQPQHF
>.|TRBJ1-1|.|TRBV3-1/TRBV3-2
TGTGCCAGCAGCCAAGGCACAGGTATCTCAGGCACTGAAGCTTTCTTT
CASSQGTGISGTEAFF
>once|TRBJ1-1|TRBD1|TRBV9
TGTGCCAGCAGCGTGGGGACAGGGGTGGGCACTGAAGCTTTCTTT
CASSVGTGVGTEAFF
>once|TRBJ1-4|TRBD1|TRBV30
TGTGCCTGGACTACAGGGGATAAAGAAAAACTGTTTTTT
CAWTTGDKEKLFF
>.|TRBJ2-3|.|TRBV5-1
TGCGCCAGCAGCTTGGAATTTAGCGGCACAGATACGCAGTATTTT
CASSLEFSGTDTQYF
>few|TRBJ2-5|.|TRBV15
TGTGCCACCAGAGGTAGCTTTAGCGTTCAAGAGACCCAGTACTTC
CATRGSFSVQETQYF
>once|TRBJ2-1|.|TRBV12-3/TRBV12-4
TGTGCCAGCACCCCTGGGCTGCGTGAGCAGTTCTTC
CASTPGLREQFF
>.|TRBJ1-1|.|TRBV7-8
TGTGCCAGCAGCTTAAGGAGGGACACTGAAGCTTTCTTT
CASSLRRDTEAFF
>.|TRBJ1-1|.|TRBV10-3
TGTGCCATCAGTGACGGGACCGGGACTCTGAACACTGAAGCTTTCTTT
CAISDGTGTLNTEAFF
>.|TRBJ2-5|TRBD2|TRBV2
TGTGCCAGCTCAAGAAATGAACTAGCGGGGATCGTTGGGACCCAGTACTTC
CASSRNELAGIVGTQYF
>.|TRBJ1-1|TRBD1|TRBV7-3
TGTGCCAGCAGCTTAACGCCGGGACAGGGGGCGAGGGCCGGACAGAACACTGAAGCTTTCTTT
CASSLTPGQGARAGQNTEAFF
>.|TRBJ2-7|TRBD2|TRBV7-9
TGTGCCAGCAGCTTAGGGGAGGGATACGAGCAGTACTTC
CASSLGEGYEQYF
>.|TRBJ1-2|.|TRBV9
TGTGCCAGCAGCGTAGATTTATTGGCAGGTAAAGGCTACACCTTC
CASSVDLLAGKGYTF
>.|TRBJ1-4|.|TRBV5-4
TGTGCCAGCAGCGTACAGGATAATGAAAAACTGTTTTTT
CASSVQDNEKLFF
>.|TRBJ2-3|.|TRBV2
TGTGCCAGCACCGGAGGGGTCGGGGCTCCTCCACCAGATACGCAGTATTTT
CASTGGVGAPPPDTQYF
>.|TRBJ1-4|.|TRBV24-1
TGTGCCACCAGTGATCCCCGAGGTAAACTGTTTTTT
CATSDPRGKLFF
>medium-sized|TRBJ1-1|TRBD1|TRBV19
TGTGCCAGTAGTAGGGACAGACAACAGACTGAAGCTTTCTTT
CASSRDRQQTEAFF
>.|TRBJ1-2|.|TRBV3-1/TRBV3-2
TGTGCCAGCAGCCATTCTGGCTCCCTCAGTGGTTATGGCTACACCTTC
CASSHSGSLSGYGYTF
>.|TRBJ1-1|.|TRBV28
TGTGCCAGCAGTTTGGGCAGCCAAACTGCTGAAGCTTTCTTT
CASSLGSQTAEAFF
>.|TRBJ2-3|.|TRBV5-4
TGTGCCAGCAGCTTGACTGGCACAGATACGCAGTATTTT
CASSLTGTDTQYF
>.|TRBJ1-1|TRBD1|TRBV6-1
TGTGCCAGCAGTTGGGACAGGGGGCCCAAGTTTGAAGCTTTCTTT
CASSWDRGPKFEAFF
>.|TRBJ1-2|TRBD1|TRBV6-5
TGTGCCAGCACCCCCGGGACAGGCTATGGCTACACCTTC
CASTPGTGYGYTF
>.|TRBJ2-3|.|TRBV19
TGTGCCAGTCGGACTATGATGGGATATACGCAGTATTTT
CASRTMMGYTQYF
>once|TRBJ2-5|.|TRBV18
TGTGCCAGCTCACCACCATCTAACAGGGATGGGACCCAGTACTTC
CASSPPSNRDGTQYF
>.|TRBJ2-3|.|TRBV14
TGTGCCAGCAGCCGGTCGGAGGGTTTAACGCAGTATTTT
CASSRSEGLTQYF
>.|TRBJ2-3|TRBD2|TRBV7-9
TGTGCCAGCAGCTTGACTAGCGAGGTACTGAATTTT
CASSLTSEVLNF
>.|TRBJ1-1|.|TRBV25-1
TGTGCCAGCAGACTAAGTGAGTGGACTGAAGCTTTCTTT
CASRLSEWTEAFF
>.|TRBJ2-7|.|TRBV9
TGTGCCAGCAGCGTTACGGGTGCGGGCGAGCAGTACTTC
CASSVTGAGEQYF
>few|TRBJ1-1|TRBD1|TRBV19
TGTGCCAGCGAGACAGGGCAGTATACTGAAGCTTTCTTT
CASETGQYTEAFF
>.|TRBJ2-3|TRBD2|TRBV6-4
TGTGCCAGCAGTGACCCCATTAAGCGGGGCAGCACAGATACGCAGTATTTT
CASSDPIKRGSTDTQYF
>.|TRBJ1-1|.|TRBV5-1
TGCGCCAGCAGCCCGGGGGGGACGGTGAACACTGAAGCTTTCTTT
CASSPGGTVNTEAFF
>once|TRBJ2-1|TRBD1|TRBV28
TGTGCCAGCAGTTTACCTGGGACAGGACACTACAATGAGCAGTTCTTC
CASSLPGTGHYNEQFF
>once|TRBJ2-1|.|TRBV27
TGTGCCAGCAGAATCGGGGGGCAGTCCTACAATGAGCAGTTCTTC
CASRIGGQSYNEQFF
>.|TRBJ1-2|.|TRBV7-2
TGTGCCAGCAGCCCCCGTGCAGGGTGGAACTATGGCTACACCTTC
CASSPRAGWNYGYTF
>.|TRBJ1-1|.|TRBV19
TGTGCCAGTAGTTCGCCAGGTGAAGCTTTCTTT
CASSSPGEAFF
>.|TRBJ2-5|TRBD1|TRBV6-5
TGTGCCACCCGGACAGGGGTTTCCCAAGAGACCCAGTACTTC
CATRTGVSQETQYF
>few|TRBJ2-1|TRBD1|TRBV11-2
TGTGCCAGCAGCTTAACAATCATACAGGGGGCGAGTAGCAATGAGCAGTTCTTC
CASSLTIIQGASSNEQFF
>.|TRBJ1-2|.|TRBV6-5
TGTGCCACGCAACAGGGCCATGGCTACACCTTC
CATQQGHGYTF
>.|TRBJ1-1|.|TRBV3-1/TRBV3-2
TGTGCCAGCAGCCCTTTAACAGAGAACACTGAAGCTTTCTTT
CASSPLTENTEAFF
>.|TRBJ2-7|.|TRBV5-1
TGCGCCAGCAGCTTCGAGGTACCGTCCTACGAGCAGTACTTC
CASSFEVPSYEQYF
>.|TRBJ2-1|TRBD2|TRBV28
TGTGCCAGCAGGTCTAGCGGGGCCCCGAAACTTTACAATGAGCAGTTCTTC
CASRSSGAPKLYNEQFF
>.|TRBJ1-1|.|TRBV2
TGTGCCAGCAGTGCCCAGATGAACACTGAAGCTTTCTTT
CASSAQMNTEAFF
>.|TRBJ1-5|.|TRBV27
TGTGCCAGCAGCTTCTACTCACCCGGGGGTGGGAACAATCAGCCCCAGCATTTT
CASSFYSPGGGNNQPQHF
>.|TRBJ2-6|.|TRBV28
TGTGCCAGCAGCGCGTCCCATGGGGCCAACGTCCTGACTTTC
CASSASHGANVLTF
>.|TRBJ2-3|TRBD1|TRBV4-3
TGCGCCAGCAGCCAAGATTCGGGACAGGGGGCCGAGTTCGGTACAGATACGCAGTATTTT
CASSQDSGQGAEFGTDTQYF
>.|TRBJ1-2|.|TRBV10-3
TGTGCCATCACCCCCGGGACTTCCGAGGGCTATGGCTACACCTTC
CAITPGTSEGYGYTF
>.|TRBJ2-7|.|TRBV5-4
TGTGCCAGCAGCTCGGGACAAGGCCTCTCCTACGAGCAGTACTTC
CASSSGQGLSYEQYF
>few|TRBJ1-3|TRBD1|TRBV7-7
TGTGCCAGCAGCCTTGGGACAGGGGGCGAAGGAAACACCATATATTTT
CASSLGTGGEGNTIYF
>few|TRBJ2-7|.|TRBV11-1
TGTGCCAGCAGGGGCCGCGGGAATTACGAGCAGTACTTC
CASRGRGNYEQYF
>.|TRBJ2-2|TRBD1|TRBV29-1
TGCAGCGTTTCGTCGACAGGGGGCCAAGTCGGGGAGCTGTTTTTT
CSVSSTGGQVGELFF
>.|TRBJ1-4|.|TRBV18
TGTGCCAGCTCACCACTCCCTTACCACACGCCGGGAAGCCCCAATGAAAAACTGTTTTTT
CASSPLPYHTPGSPNEKLFF
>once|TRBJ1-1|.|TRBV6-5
TGTGCCAGCAGTTACGCACAGATGAACACTGAAGCTTTCTTT
CASSYAQMNTEAFF
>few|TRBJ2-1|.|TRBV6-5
TGTGCCAGCAGGCTCGACTATAATCCCTACAATGAGCAGTTCTTC
CASRLDYNPYNEQFF
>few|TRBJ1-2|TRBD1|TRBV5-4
TGTGCCAGCCAGCGGGACAGGGGGGACTATGGCTACACCTTC
CASQRDRGDYGYTF
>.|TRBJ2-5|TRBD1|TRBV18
TGTGCCAGCTCAAACTACAGGGGTGAGGAAGAGACCCAGTACTTC
CASSNYRGEEETQYF
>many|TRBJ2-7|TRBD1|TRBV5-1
TGCGCCAGCAGCTTGGCGACAGGGGTGGCCTACGAGCAGTACTTC
CASSLATGVAYEQYF
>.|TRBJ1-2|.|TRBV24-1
TGTGCCACCAGTGACCCGCGGGGGGGCGGGAACTATGGCTACACCTTC
CATSDPRGGGNYGYTF
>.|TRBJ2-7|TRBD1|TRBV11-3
TGTGCCAGCAGCAGCCGGGACAGCCCATCCTACGAGCAGTACTTC
CASSSRDSPSYEQYF
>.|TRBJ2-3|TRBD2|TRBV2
TGTGCCAGCAGTGAAGGGCGGGGGGGCCCAGATACGCAGTATTTT
CASSEGRGGPDTQYF